This T cell receptor (beta chain) comes out of a study of T cells in tumors after PD-1 blockade. Study as a whole: Patients received pembrolizumab 200 mg every 3 weeks or cemiplimab 350 mg every 2 weeks. Some patients also took daily vismodegib 150 mg during anti-PD-1 treatment.

A remark on this clone: Its antigen is unidentified. Other DNA sequences within the sample encode an identical CDR3.

Libraries were prepared by immunoSEQ multiplex PCR; TCRdb keeps only in-frame clonotypes and omits some of them. The sample comprises about 5,800 clones, approximately 74% of which are singletons, and more than 4.5% rests with the top ten. Points from the study as a whole: Clonal replacement was seen across treatment, not between pre-treatment samples. Some novel exhausted tumor clones appeared in pre-treatment blood, suggesting peripheral recruitment.

This specimen was tumor tissue, taken before anti-PD-1 treatment. The clonotype was recovered from a human donor with basal cell carcinoma.

The CDR3 spells CASSISRGGSTDTQYF. For the CDR3, the DNA is TGTGCCAGCAGCATTTCGCGGGGGGGCAGCACAGATACGCAGTATTTT. This chain uses TRBV7-3 with TRBJ2-3; 9 bases match TRBD2. The length of the CDR3 is 16 residues. The trim removed 5 bases at V and 0 bases at J, leaving 6 bases unmatched. Germline CDR1 and CDR2: SGHTA and FQGTGA.